The table lists the clone carrying this T cell receptor beta chain with a count of one. The antigen remains unidentified. This sample stems from a study of T cell responses to AZD1222 COVID-19 vaccine. Study-level points and caveats: Spike was spanned by vaccine-associated CD4 TCRs, with dominance at 160-218 and 743-854.

The CDR3 covers 12 residues. Germline-derived CDR1 and CDR2 are MDHEN and SYDVKM. The V end was cut by 3 bases, the J end by 7 bases, with 9 bases between. TCRdb's table, derived via immunoSEQ multiplex PCR, lists solely in-frame clones and lacks some. The table records more than 150,000 clones, about 94% of them present only once. This clonotype was sampled from an adult in good health. The chain combines TRBV28 with TRBJ1-2, with D perhaps TRBD1 (6 bases). The starting material was peripheral blood, obtained on day 0 of AZD1222 vaccination. CDR3 amino acids: CASSFQGSGYTF. In DNA form, the CDR3 reads TGTGCCAGCAGTTTCCAGGGGTCTGGCTACACCTTC.